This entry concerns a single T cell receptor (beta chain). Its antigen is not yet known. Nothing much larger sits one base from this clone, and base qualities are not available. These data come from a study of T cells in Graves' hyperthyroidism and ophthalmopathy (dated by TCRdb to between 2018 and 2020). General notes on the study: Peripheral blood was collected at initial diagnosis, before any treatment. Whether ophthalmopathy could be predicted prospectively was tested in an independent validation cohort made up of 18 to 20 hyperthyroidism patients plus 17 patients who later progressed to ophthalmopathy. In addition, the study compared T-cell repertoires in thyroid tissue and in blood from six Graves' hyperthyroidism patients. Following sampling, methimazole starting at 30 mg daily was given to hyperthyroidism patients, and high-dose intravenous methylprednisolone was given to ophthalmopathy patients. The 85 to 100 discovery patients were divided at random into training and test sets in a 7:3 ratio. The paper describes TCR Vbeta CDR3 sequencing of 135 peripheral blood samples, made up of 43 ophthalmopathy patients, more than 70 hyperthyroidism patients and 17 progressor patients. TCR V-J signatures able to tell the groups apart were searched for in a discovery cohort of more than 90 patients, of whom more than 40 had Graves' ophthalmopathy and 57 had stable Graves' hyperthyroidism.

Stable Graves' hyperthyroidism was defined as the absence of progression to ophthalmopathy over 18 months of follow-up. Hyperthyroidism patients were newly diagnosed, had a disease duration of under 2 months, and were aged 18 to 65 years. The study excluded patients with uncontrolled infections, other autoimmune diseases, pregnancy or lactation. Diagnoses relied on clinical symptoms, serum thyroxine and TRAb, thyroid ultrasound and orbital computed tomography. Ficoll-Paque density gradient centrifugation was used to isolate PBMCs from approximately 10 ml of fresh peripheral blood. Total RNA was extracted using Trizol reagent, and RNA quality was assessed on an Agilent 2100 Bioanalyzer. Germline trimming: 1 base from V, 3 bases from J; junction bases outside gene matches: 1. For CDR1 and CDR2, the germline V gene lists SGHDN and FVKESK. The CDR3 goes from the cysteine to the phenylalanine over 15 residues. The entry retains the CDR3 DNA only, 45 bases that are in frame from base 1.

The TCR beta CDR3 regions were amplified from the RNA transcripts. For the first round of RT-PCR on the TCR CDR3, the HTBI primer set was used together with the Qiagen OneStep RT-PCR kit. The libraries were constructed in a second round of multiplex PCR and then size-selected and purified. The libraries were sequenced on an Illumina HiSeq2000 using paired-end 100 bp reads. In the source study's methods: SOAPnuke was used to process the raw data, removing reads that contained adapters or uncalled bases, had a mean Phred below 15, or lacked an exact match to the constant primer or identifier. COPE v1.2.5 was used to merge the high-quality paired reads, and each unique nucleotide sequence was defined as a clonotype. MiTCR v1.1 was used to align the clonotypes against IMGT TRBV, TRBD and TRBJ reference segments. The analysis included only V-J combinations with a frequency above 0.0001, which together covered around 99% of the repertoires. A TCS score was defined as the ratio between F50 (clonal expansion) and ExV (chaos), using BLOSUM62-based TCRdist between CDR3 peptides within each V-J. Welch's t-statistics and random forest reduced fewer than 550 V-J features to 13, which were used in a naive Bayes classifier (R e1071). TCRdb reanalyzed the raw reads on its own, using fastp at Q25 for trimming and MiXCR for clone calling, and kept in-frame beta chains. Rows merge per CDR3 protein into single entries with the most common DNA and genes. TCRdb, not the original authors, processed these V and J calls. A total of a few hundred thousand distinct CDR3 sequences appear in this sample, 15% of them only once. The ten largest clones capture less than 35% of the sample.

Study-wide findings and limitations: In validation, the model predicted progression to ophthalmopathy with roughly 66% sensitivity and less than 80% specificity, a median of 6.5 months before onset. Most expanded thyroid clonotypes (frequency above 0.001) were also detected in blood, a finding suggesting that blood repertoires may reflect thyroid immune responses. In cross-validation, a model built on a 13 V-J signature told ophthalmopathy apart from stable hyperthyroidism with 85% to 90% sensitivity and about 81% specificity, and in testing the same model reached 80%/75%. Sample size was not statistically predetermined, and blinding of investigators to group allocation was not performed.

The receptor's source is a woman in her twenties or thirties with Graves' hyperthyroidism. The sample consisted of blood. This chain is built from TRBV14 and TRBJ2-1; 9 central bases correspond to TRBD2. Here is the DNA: TGTGCCAGCAGCCAAGGACTAGCGGTCTACAATGAGCAGTTCTTC. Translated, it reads CASSQGLAVYNEQFF.